A single sample is the source of the 4 T cell receptor beta chains below, sequenced in a study of monozygotic twins with inflammatory bowel disease. TCRdb reprocessed the 5' RACE reads; each CDR3 protein has one entry and no DNA is given. The record lists roughly 150,000 distinct CDR3 sequences, of which the ten most abundant hold roughly 1.2%. The sample comprised blood. All receptors derive from a human donor with ulcerative colitis or Crohn's disease, or a healthy co-twin of an affected twin (not recorded which).

V is TRBV27 and J is TRBJ2-4. The CDR3 is 13 residues long. The germline gives CDR1 MNHEY, CDR2 SMNVEV (reference sequence). The CDR3 is CASRQSAKNIQYF.

The V call is TRBV7-9, the J call TRBJ1-1. Germline CDR1 reads SEHNR; CDR2 reads FQNEAQ (reference sequence). The CDR3 extends over 13 amino acids. CDR3: CASSLAIGTEAFF.

The chain is built from TRBV28 and TRBJ2-7; the D call of TRBD1 rests on TCRdb alone, since no DNA is present to check it. Germline-derived CDR1 and CDR2 are MDHEN and SYDVKM. The CDR3 totals 15 residues. CDR3: CASSLSGGPIYEQYF.

The rearrangement uses TRBV6-5 and TRBJ1-1; TCRdb's D gene call, TRBD1, goes unchecked for lack of DNA. Germline V gives CDR1 MNHEY, CDR2 SVGAGI. The CDR3 is made up of 13 amino acids. CDR3 amino acids: CASSPMTGAEAFF.